This T cell receptor (beta chain) was recorded in a study of Ad26.COV2.S vaccination and SARS-CoV-2 variants. For the study at large: The vaccine Ad26.COV2.S was put into the muscle once, or twice with 56 days between.

The repertoire was sequenced with immunoSEQ multiplex PCR; TCRdb's copy has only in-frame clones and lacks some. Among 330,000 or so clones listed, under 90% were seen once. Treatment of the sample: around 19 received Ad26.COV2.S at low or high dose, single or two shots; roughly five received placebo; per-sample allocation not given. On day 63 after the first injection, vaccine and placebo recipients gave samples. Participants' vaccine, an Ad26 vector, delivered Wuhan-strain SARS-CoV-2 spike. Remarks on this clone: Antigen unknown.

The CDR3 extends over 15 amino acids. Trimming took 4 bases from V and 1 from J, leaving 11 bases between them. Germline lookup yields CDR1 LNHDA and CDR2 SQIVND (reference sequence). Study results and caveats: Researchers cautioned that TCR breadth and depth analyses may have underestimated total T cell responses.

The specimen was peripheral blood, collected in a trial of Ad26.COV2.S vaccine versus placebo. This rearrangement joins TRBV19 to TRBJ1-5, with D maybe TRBD1 (6 bases). This clonotype originated in a person aged 18-60 years who received the Ad26.COV2.S COVID-19 vaccine or a placebo. This CDR3 reads CASSTRDTSNQPQHF. CDR3 in DNA: TGTGCCAGTAGTACGCGGGACACCAGCAATCAGCCCCAGCATTTT.